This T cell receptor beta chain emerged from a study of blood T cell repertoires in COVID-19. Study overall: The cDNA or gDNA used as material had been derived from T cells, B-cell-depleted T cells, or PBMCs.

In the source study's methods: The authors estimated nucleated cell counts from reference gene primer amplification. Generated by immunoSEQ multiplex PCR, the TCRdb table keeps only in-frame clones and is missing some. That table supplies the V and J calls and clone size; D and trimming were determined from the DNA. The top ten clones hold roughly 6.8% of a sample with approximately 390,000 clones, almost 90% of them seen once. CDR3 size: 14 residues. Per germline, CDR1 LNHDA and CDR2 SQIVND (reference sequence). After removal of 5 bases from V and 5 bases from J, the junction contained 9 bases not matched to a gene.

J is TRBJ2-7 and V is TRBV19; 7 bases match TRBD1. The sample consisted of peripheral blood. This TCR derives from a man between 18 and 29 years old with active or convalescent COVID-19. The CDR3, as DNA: TGTGCCAGTAGTGAGACAGGGTCGGCGAACGAGCAGTACTTC. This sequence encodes CASSETGSANEQYF.